What follows are 11 T cell receptor beta chains derived from one specimen sequenced in a study of blood T cell repertoires in COVID-19. Clones were read by immunoSEQ multiplex PCR, and TCRdb kept only the in-frame ones, dropping some. The repertoire holds approximately 500,000 clones, with approximately 91% as singletons. The sample comprised peripheral blood. The receptors stem from a woman aged 45 to 65 with COVID-19, enrolled during active disease.

The V and J genes are TRBV11-1 and TRBJ2-7; perhaps TRBD2 as D (5 bases). Trimming took 7 bases from V and 3 from J, leaving 19 bases between them. The CDR3 totals 15 residues. CDR1 is SGHAT and CDR2 is FQDESV in the germline V gene (reference sequence). The CDR3 nucleotides are TGTGCCAGCACCCAAGGACTCGGATCGCACTACGAGCAGTACTTC. Residues: CASTQGLGSHYEQYF.

This chain uses TRBV5-4 with TRBJ2-1, with D possibly TRBD1 on 5 matching bases. V was shortened by 3 bases and J by 7 bases, with 17 bases between the two germline ends. From germline, CDR1 is SGHNT and CDR2 YYREEE (reference sequence). The CDR3 sequence is 15 residues long. The CDR3 spells CASSSGASLGNEQFF. For the CDR3, the DNA is TGTGCCAGCAGCTCTGGGGCCTCCCTAGGGAATGAGCAGTTCTTC.

The V gene is TRBV6-5, the J gene TRBJ1-2; D possibly corresponds to TRBD1 (5 bases). With 6 bases removed from V and 4 bases from J, the gap between germline ends came to 12 bases. The germline V gene has CDR1 MNHEY and CDR2 SVGAGI. CDR3 length equals 13 residues. DNA for the CDR3: TGTGCCAGCAGCCCGGGACTCCGCTATGGCTACACCTTC. As protein: CASSPGLRYGYTF.

The chain recombines TRBV6-2 or TRBV6-3 with TRBJ1-3; 9 bases agree with TRBD1. This CDR3 comprises 14 residues. The ends lost 5 bases at V and 8 bases at J; junction bases unmatched: 7. The germline V gene has CDR1 MNHEY and CDR2 SVGEGT. The CDR3 reads CASSAGQGSYTIYF. The DNA of the CDR3 is TGTGCCAGCAGTGCTGGACAGGGGAGTTACACCATATATTTT.

J is TRBJ1-3 and V is TRBV5-8; 8 nucleotides line up with TRBD1. Germline assignment: CDR1 SGHTS and CDR2 YDEGEE. Trimming cost V 5 bases and J 0 bases; bases outside gene matches: 7. The CDR3 sequence is 16 residues long. The CDR3 nucleotides read TGTGCCAGCAGATCCCGGACAGGGAACTCTGGAAACACCATATATTTT. Residues: CASRSRTGNSGNTIYF.

The rearrangement joins TRBV5-1 to TRBJ1-6; no clear D. The V gene's germline CDR1 is SGHRS and CDR2 YFSETQ. The CDR3 spans 14 residues. V was cut by 0 bases and J by 7 bases, with 8 bases left in between. The CDR3: CASSLDSTNSPLHF. Here the CDR3 DNA reads TGCGCCAGCAGCTTGGACAGTACCAATTCACCCCTCCACTTT.

The chain combines TRBV11-2 with TRBJ1-1; a weak D match, TRBD1 (5 bases). The CDR3 extends over 13 amino acids. Germline loops: CDR1 SGHAT, CDR2 FQNNGV. V was trimmed by 6 bases and J by 10 bases, leaving 18 bases between them. The CDR3 sequence is CASRKADWGGAFF. As DNA, the CDR3 is TGTGCCAGCAGAAAAGCTGATTGGGGGGGAGCTTTCTTT.

The chain is built from TRBV12-5 and TRBJ1-3, with D unresolved. The germline gives CDR1 LGHNT, CDR2 FRNRAP. CDR3 size: 14 residues. V was shortened by 7 bases and J by 0 bases, with 10 bases between the two germline ends. CDR3 sequence reads: CASARPASGNTIYF. In DNA, the CDR3 is TGTGCTAGTGCCAGGCCGGCCTCTGGAAACACCATATATTTT.

The genes are TRBV5-4 and TRBJ1-6; 7 positions match TRBD1. The CDR3 sequence is 15 residues long. The J segment lost 4 bases and the V segment lost 4 bases, leaving 5 bases of the junction unmatched. Germline CDR1 reads SGHNT; CDR2 reads YYREEE (reference sequence). CDR3 region: CASSRDRSYNSPLHF. In nucleotides, the CDR3 is TGTGCCAGCAGCCGGGACAGATCTTATAATTCACCCCTCCACTTT.

The chain employs TRBV25-1 and TRBJ1-2; no firm D call. CDR1 and CDR2 from the germline V gene are MGHDK and SYGVNS. CDR3 size: 14 residues. The V end lost 0 bases, the J end lost 2 bases, and 7 bases lay between the germline ends. CDR3 protein: CASSEYSANYGYTF. The CDR3 region has the DNA TGTGCCAGCAGTGAATATAGCGCGAACTATGGCTACACCTTC.

The chain joins TRBV3-1 (or the pseudogene TRBV3-2) to TRBJ2-7; the match to TRBD2 covers 7 bases. Per the germline V gene, CDR1 is LGHDT and CDR2 is YNNKEL (reference sequence). V lost 0 bases and J lost 7; bases outside the gene matches: 3. There are 13 residues in the CDR3. The CDR3 nucleotides read TGTGCCAGCAGCCAAGAGAGGCGGGGGGAGCAGTACTTC. This sequence encodes CASSQERRGEQYF.